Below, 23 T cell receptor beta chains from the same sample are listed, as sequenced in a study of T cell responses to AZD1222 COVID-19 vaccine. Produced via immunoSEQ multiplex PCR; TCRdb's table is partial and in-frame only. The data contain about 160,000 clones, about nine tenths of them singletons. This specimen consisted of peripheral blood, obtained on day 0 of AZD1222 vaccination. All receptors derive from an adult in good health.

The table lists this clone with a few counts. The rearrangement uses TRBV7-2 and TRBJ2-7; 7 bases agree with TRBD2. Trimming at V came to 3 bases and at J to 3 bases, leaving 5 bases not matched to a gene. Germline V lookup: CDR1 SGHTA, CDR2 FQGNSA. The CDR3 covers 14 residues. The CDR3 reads CASSFGGSNYEQYF. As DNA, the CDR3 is TGTGCCAGCAGCTTCGGCGGGAGTAACTACGAGCAGTACTTC.

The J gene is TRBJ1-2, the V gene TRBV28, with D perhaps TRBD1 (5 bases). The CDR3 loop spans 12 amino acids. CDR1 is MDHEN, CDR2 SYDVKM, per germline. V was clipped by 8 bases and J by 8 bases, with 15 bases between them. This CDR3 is CASDPGLGGYTF. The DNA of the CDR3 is TGTGCCAGCGATCCGGGGCTAGGGGGCTACACCTTC.

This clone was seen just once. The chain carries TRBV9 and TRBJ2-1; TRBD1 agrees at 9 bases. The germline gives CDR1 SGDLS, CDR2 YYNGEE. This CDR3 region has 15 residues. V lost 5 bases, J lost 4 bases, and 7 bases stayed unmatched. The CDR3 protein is CASRGQGSKYNEQFF. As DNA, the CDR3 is TGTGCCAGCAGAGGACAGGGGTCGAAGTACAATGAGCAGTTCTTC.

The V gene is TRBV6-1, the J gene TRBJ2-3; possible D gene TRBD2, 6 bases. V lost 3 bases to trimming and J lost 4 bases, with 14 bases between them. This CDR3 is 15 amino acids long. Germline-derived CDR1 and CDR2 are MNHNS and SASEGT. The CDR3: CASSDILAYSDTQYF. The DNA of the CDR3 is TGTGCCAGCAGTGATATACTAGCTTACTCAGATACGCAGTATTTT.

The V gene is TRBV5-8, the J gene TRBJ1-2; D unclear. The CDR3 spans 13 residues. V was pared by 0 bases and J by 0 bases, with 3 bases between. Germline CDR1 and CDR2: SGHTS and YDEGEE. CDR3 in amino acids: CASSLDSNYGYTF. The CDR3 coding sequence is TGTGCCAGCAGCTTGGACTCTAACTATGGCTACACCTTC. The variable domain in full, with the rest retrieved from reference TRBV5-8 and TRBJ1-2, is EAGVTQSPTHLIKTRGQQATLRCSPISGHTSVYWYQQALGLGLQFLLWYDEGEERNRGNFPPRFSGRQFPNYSSELNVNALELEDSALYLCASSLDSNYGYTFGSGTRLTVV.

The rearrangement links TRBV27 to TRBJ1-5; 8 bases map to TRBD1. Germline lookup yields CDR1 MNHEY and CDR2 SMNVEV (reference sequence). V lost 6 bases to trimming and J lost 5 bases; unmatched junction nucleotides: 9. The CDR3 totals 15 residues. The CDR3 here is CASRLGQGTDQPQHF. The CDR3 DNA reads TGTGCCAGCAGATTAGGACAGGGTACAGATCAGCCCCAGCATTTT.

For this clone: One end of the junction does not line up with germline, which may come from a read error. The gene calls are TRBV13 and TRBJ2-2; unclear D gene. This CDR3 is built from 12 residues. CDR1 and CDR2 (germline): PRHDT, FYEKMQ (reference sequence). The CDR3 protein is CASSLGGGELFF. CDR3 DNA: TGTGCCAGCAGCCTAGGTGGAGGGGAGCTGTTTTTT.

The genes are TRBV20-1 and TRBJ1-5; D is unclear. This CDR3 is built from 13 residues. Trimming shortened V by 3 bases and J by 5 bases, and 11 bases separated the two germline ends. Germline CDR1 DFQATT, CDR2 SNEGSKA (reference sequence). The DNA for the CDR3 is TGCAGTGCTAGTCGCGGGGTACATCAGCCCCAGCATTTT. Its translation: CSASRGVHQPQHF.

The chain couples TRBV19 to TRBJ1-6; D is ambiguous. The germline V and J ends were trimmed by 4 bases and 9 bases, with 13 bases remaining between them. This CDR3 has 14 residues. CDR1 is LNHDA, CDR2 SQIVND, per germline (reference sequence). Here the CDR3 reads CASSTLGLGSPLHF. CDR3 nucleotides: TGTGCCAGTAGTACGCTGGGCCTGGGTTCACCCCTCCACTTT.

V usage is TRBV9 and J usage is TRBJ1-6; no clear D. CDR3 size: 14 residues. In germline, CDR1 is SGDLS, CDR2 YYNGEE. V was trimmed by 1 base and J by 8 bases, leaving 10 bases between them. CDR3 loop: CASSVRHIDSPLHF. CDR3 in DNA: TGTGCCAGCAGCGTAAGGCATATTGATTCACCCCTCCACTTT.

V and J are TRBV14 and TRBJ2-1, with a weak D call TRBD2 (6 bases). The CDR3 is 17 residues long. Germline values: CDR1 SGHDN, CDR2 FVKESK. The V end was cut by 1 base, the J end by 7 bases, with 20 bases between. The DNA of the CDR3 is TGTGCCAGCAGCCAAGGGACTACTATTAGGCTGGGTAATGAGCAGTTCTTC. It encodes CASSQGTTIRLGNEQFF.

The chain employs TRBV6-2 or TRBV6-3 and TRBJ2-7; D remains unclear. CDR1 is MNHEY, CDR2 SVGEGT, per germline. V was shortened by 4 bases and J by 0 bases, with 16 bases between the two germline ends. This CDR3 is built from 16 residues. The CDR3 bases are TGTGCCAGCAGTTTACTCGACATGCTGAGCTCCTACGAGCAGTACTTC. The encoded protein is CASSLLDMLSSYEQYF.

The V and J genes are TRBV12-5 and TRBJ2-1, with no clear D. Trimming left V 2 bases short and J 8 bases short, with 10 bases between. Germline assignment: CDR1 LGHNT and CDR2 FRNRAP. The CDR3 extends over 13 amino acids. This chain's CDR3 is CASGLSSGYEQFF. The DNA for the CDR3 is TGTGCTAGTGGTTTGTCCTCTGGCTATGAGCAGTTCTTC.

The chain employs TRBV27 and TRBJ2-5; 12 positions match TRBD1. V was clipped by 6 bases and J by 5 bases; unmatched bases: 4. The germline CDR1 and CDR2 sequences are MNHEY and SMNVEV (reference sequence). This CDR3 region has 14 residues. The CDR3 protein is CASRGQGALETQYF. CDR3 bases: TGTGCCAGCAGGGGACAGGGGGCGCTTGAGACCCAGTACTTC.

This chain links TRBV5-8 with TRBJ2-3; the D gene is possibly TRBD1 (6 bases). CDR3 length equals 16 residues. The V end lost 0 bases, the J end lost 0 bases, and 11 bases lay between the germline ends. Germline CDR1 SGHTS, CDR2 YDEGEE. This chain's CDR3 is CASSLGNRASTDTQYF. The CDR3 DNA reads TGTGCCAGCAGCTTGGGAAACAGGGCTAGCACAGATACGCAGTATTTT.

CDR3 coding DNA: TGCGCCAGCAGCCAAGTAGGGAGGAACACTGAAGCTTTCTTT. It translates to CASSQVGRNTEAFF. This sequence joins TRBV4-1 and TRBJ1-1; D is unclear. Trimming removed 1 base at V and 1 base at J, with 7 bases between. The germline V gene encodes CDR1 MGHRA and CDR2 YSYEKL. This CDR3 spans 14 amino acids.

In DNA form, the CDR3 reads TGTGCCAGTAGTATTGGCCGGGACAGGGCCAACGAGCAGTACTTC. Encoded protein: CASSIGRDRANEQYF. The chain uses TRBV19 and TRBJ2-7, with TRBD1 matching over 9 bases. The ends lost 3 bases at V and 5 bases at J; junction bases unmatched: 8. There are 15 residues in the CDR3. From germline, CDR1 is LNHDA and CDR2 SQIVND (reference sequence). Full variable domain (remainder filled in from reference TRBV19 and TRBJ2-7): DGGITQSPKYLFRKEGQNVTLSCEQNLNHDAMYWYRQDPGQGLRLIYYSQIVNDFQKGDIAEGYSVSREKKESFPLTVTSAQKNPTAFYLCASSIGRDRANEQYFGPGTRLTVT.

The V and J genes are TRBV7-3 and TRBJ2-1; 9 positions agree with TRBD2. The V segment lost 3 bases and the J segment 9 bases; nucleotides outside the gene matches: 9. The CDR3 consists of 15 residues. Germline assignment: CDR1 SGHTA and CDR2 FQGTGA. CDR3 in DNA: TGTGCCAGCAGCTTTATCGGGCTAGCGGGGTCTGAGCAGTTCTTC. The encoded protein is CASSFIGLAGSEQFF. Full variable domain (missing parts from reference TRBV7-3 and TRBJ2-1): GAGVSQTPSNKVTEKGKYVELRCDPISGHTALYWYRQSLGQGPEFLIYFQGTGAADDSGLPNDRFFAVRPEGSVSTLKIQRTERGDSAVYLCASSFIGLAGSEQFFGPGTRLTVL.

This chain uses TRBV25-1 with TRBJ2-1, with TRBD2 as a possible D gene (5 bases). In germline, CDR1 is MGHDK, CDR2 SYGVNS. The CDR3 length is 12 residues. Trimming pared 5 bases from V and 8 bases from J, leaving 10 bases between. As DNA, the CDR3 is TGTGCCAGCAGTATCCTGGAGGATGAGCAGTTCTTC. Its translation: CASSILEDEQFF.

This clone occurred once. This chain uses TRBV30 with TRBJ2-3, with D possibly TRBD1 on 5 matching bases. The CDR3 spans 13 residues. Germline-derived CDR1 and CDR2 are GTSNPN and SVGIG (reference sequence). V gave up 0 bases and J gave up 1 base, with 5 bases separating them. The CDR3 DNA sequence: TGTGCCTGGAGTGTACAGGGCACAGATACGCAGTATTTT. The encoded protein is CAWSVQGTDTQYF.

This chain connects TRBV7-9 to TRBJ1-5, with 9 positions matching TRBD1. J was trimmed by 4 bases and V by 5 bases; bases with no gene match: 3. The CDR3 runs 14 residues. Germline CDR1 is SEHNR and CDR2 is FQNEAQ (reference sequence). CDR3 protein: CASSQGQGNQPQHF. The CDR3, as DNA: TGTGCCAGCAGCCAGGGACAGGGTAATCAGCCCCAGCATTTT.

CDR3 bases: TGTGCCAGTAGTGACCCTGGGCTACCTAATGAAAAACTGTTTTTT. It specifies CASSDPGLPNEKLFF. The J gene is TRBJ1-4, the V gene TRBV19; unclear D gene. Trimming shortened V by 5 bases and J by 3 bases, and 13 bases separated the two germline ends. This CDR3 region has 15 residues. Germline V CDR1 and CDR2: LNHDA, SQIVND (reference sequence).

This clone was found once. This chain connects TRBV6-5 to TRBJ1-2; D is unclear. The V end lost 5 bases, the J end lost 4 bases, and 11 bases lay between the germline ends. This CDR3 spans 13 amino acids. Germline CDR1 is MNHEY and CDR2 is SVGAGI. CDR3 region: CASSTDGPYGYTF. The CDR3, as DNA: TGTGCCAGCAGTACCGACGGCCCCTATGGCTACACCTTC.